This T cell receptor (beta chain) was found in a study of blood T cell repertoires in COVID-19. Study-level background: From the United States, Italy and Spain came samples of acute and convalescent COVID-19. The analysed material was cDNA or gDNA that came from T cells, B-cell-depleted T cells, or PBMCs.

J gave up 6 bases and V 10 bases, and 6 bases lay outside the gene matches. The germline V gene encodes CDR1 SGHTA and CDR2 FQGNSA. This CDR3 has 13 amino acids. Original handling: Reference gene primer amplification in the assay estimated nucleated cell counts. The assay was immunoSEQ multiplex PCR, and TCRdb's table has in-frame clones only and misses some. The V and J calls and clone size are taken from that table; D and trimming were inferred from the DNA. The top ten hold roughly 2% of the sample, which has fewer than 45,000 clones, 60% to 85% seen once. Sequencing was done on a sample of peripheral blood. The V call is TRBV7-2, the J call TRBJ2-7; 13 positions match TRBD2. The receptor was isolated from a man aged 55 to 69 with active COVID-19. The CDR3 nucleotides read TGTGCCACAGGGACTAGCGGGATGGCCGAGCAGTACTTC. It specifies CATGTSGMAEQYF.